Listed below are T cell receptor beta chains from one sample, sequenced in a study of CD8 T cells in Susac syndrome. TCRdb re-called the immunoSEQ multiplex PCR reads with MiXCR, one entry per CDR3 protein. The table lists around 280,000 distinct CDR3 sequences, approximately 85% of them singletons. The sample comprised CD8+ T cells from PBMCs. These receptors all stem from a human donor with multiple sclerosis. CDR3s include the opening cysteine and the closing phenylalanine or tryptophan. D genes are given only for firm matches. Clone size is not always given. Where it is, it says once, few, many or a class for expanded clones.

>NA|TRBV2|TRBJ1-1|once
TGTGCCAGCATACAAGTTCCTGAAGCTTTCTTT
CASIQVPEAFF
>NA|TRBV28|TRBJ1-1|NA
TGTGCCAGCAGGCCTATCGGTAACACTGAAGCTTTCTTT
CASRPIGNTEAFF
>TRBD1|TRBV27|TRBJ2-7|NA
TGTGCCAGCAGTCCCCCGGGACAGAGCTCCTACGAGCAGTACTTC
CASSPPGQSSYEQYF
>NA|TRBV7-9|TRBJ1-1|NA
TGTGCCAGCAGCGTTCGAGCCACTGAAGCTTTCTTT
CASSVRATEAFF
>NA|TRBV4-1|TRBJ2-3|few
TGCGCCAGCAGCCAAGGGTTTTTGGGCACAGATACGCAGTATTTT
CASSQGFLGTDTQYF
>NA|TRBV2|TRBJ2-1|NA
TGTGCCAGCACGGACGGATACAATGAGCAGTTCTTC
CASTDGYNEQFF
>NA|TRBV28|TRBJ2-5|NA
TGTGCCAGCAGTTTACATCGACTAGTCGGCCAAGAGACCCAGTACTTC
CASSLHRLVGQETQYF
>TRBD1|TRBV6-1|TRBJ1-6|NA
TGTGCCAGCAGTGTTGGACAGGGGGCTGATTCACCCCTCCACTTT
CASSVGQGADSPLHF
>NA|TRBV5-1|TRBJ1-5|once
TGCGCCAGCAGCTACGAGGGGGGGAATCAGCCCCAGCATTTT
CASSYEGGNQPQHF
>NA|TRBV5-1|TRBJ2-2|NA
TGCGCCAGCAGCTTGGCCATAGTTACGAACACCGGGGAGCTGTTTTTT
CASSLAIVTNTGELFF
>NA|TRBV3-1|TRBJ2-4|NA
TGTGCCAGCAGCCAAGGTTGGAAAAACATTCAGTACTTC
CASSQGWKNIQYF
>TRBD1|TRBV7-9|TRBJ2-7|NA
TGTGCCAGCAGCAATGATAAAACCGGGACAGGCCTCTCCTACGAGCAGTACTTC
CASSNDKTGTGLSYEQYF
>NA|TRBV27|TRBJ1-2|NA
TGTGCCAGCAGGGCGGGGGTCTATGGCTACACCTTC
CASRAGVYGYTF
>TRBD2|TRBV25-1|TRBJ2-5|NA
TGTGCCAGCAGTGATCCAGAAGCGGGAGAGGGGGAGATCCAGTACTTC
CASSDPEAGEGEIQYF
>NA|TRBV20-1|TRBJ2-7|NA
TGCAGTGCTAGCGACGGACAGCCCGAGCAGTACTTC
CSASDGQPEQYF
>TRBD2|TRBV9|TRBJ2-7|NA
TGTGCCAGCAGCCCCACAGCGGGAGGGACCTACGAGCAGTACTTC
CASSPTAGGTYEQYF
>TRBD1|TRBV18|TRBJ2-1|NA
TGTGCCAGCTCACCCCAGAGGACAGGATCCGACAATGAGCAGTTCTTC
CASSPQRTGSDNEQFF
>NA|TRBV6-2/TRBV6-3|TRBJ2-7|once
TGTGCCACCCAGAGCCCCACCACGGGCTACGAGCAGTACTTC
CATQSPTTGYEQYF
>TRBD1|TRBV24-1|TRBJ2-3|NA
TGTGCCACCAGTGATATCCCCGGACAGGCTGACACAGATACGCAGTATTTT
CATSDIPGQADTDTQYF
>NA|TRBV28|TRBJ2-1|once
TGTGCCAGCACCACCCCCCCGGGGGCGCCCCTCGTAGGGCAGTTCTTC
CASTTPPGAPLVGQFF
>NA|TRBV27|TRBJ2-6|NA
TGTGCCAGCAGTTTACGGACGTCTGGGGCCAACGTCCTGACTTTC
CASSLRTSGANVLTF
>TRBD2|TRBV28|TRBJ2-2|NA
TGTGCCCGCGGGGGGACCGGGGGGACCGGGGAGCTGTTTTTT
CARGGTGGTGELFF
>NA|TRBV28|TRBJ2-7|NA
TGTGCCAGCAGTTTAGGAACAGGGCCCGGGGACGAGCAGTACTTC
CASSLGTGPGDEQYF
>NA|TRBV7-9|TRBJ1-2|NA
TGTGCCAGCAGCCTTTCCTATTCGCACAGGGTCGGCTACACCTTC
CASSLSYSHRVGYTF
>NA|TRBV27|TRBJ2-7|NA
TGTGCCAGCAGTTTTTCATCCGGGACTCACTCCTACGAGCAGTACTTC
CASSFSSGTHSYEQYF
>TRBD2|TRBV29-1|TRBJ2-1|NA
TGCAGCGTGGGCCTAGCGGGCAGGGAGCAGTTCTTC
CSVGLAGREQFF
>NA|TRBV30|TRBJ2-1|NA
TGTGCCTGGAGTCGTAGACCTACGTGGAATGAGCAGTTCTTC
CAWSRRPTWNEQFF
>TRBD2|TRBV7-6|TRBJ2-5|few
TGTGCCAGCAGCTTACGTAGCGGGATTGTGCAAGAGACCCAGTACTTC
CASSLRSGIVQETQYF
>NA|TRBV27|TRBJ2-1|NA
TGTGCCAGCAGTTTGGGGCAGGATTTCAATGAGCAGTTCTTC
CASSLGQDFNEQFF
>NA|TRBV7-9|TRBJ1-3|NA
TGTGCCAGCAGCTTAGGGGACTCGCCTGGAAACACCATATATTTT
CASSLGDSPGNTIYF
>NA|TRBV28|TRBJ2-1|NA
TGTGCCAGCAGTCTTACAGTCTCCAAACTCTATGAGCAGTTCTTC
CASSLTVSKLYEQFF
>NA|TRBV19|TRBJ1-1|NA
TGTGCCAGTAGTATGGGACGAGGTGGCACTGAAGCTTTCTTT
CASSMGRGGTEAFF
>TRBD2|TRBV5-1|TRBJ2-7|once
TGCGCCAGCAGCCCTGCTAGCGGGGGGCCGCTCGAGCAGTACTTC
CASSPASGGPLEQYF
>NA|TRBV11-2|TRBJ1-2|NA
TGTGCCAGCAGCTCCCAACCTGACAGGAGGTATGGTGGCTACACCTTC
CASSSQPDRRYGGYTF
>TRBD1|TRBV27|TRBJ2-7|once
TGTGCCAGCAGTTTACCCCCGGGACAGACCCACGAGCAGTACTTC
CASSLPPGQTHEQYF
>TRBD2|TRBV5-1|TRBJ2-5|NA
TGCGCCAGCAGCTCCCGACTAGCGGGAGGGCAAGAGACCCAGTACTTC
CASSSRLAGGQETQYF
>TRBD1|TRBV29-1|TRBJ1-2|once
TGCAGCGTTGAGGGCACCCCGGGACAGGGCTATGGCTACACCTTC
CSVEGTPGQGYGYTF